This TCR beta chain was found in a study of blood T cell repertoires in COVID-19. The authors' processing: Estimates of nucleated cell counts were drawn from the amplification of reference gene primers. Assay used: immunoSEQ multiplex PCR; TCRdb lists only in-frame clones, some missing. The V and J calls and clone size are taken from that table; D and trimming were inferred from the DNA. This sample has 150,000 to 200,000 clones, with 85% to 90% found just once. Germline V gene data show CDR1 as MNHEY and CDR2 as SVGEGT. The CDR3 runs to 14 residues. V lost 5 bases to trimming and J lost 7 bases; unmatched junction nucleotides: 6.

This sequence originates from a man aged 18 to 29 with acute or convalescent COVID-19. The material sequenced was peripheral blood. This sequence joins TRBV6-2 or TRBV6-3 and TRBJ2-2; TRBD1 matches at 8 bases. CDR3 DNA: TGTGCCAGCAGTACGGGACAGGCGGTCGGGGAGCTGTTTTTT. Translation: CASSTGQAVGELFF.